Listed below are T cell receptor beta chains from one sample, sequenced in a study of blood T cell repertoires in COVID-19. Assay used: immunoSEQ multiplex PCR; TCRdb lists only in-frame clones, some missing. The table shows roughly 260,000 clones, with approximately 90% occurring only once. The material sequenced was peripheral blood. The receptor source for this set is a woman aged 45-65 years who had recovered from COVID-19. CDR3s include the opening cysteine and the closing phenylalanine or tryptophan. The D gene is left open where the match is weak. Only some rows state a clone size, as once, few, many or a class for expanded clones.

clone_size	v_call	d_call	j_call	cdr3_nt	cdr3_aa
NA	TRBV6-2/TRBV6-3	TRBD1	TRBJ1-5	TGTGCCAGCAGTTACCTAGCCGACAGGGGTACTTCGTATAGCAATCAGCCCCAGCATTTT	CASSYLADRGTSYSNQPQHF
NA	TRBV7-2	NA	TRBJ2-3	TGTGCCAGCAGCTTAGATCATGGCAGCACAGATACGCAGTATTTT	CASSLDHGSTDTQYF
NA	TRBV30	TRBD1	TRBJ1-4	TGTGCCTGGAGGCGGACAGGGTTTAATGAAAAACTGTTTTTT	CAWRRTGFNEKLFF
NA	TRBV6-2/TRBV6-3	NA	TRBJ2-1	TGTGCCAGCAGCAAAGACATGGGAGGCAATGAGCAGTTCTTC	CASSKDMGGNEQFF
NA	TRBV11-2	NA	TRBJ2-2	TGTGCCAGCGGCCAGGGTCCACCCGGGGAGCTGTTTTTT	CASGQGPPGELFF
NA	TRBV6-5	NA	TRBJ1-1	TGTGCCAGCAGTTACTTCGCCCGGGGGAACACTGAAGCTTTCTTT	CASSYFARGNTEAFF
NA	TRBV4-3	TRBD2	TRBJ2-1	TGCGCCAGCAGCCAAGATCTCTGGACTAGCGGGGCTGGTGAGCAGTTCTTC	CASSQDLWTSGAGEQFF
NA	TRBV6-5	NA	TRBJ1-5	TGTGCCAGCGGGGGAGGGGTTCAGCCCCAGCATTTT	CASGGGVQPQHF
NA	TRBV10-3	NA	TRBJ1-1	TGTGCCATCAGTGACCATCTAGGGCTGGGGAGGGACACTGAAGCTTTCTTT	CAISDHLGLGRDTEAFF
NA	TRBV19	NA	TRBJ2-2	TGTGCCAGTAGTATAGATAGACTGACCGGGGAGCTGTTTTTT	CASSIDRLTGELFF
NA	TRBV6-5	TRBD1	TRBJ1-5	TGTGCCAGCAGTCCCGGGACAGGGAAGTATCAGCCCCAGCATTTT	CASSPGTGKYQPQHF
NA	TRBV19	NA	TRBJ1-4	TGTGCCAGTAGTACCGACAGCAGCAATGAAAAACTGTTTTTT	CASSTDSSNEKLFF
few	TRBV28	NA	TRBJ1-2	TGTGCCAGCAGTTACGTCGGGTACGGCTACACCTTC	CASSYVGYGYTF
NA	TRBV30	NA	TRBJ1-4	TGTGCCTGGAGTGTCGCAGGTGGTAATGAAAAACTGTTTTTT	CAWSVAGGNEKLFF
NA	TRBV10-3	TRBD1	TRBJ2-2	TGTGCCACCGGACAGGGTAGCCCCGGGGAGCTGTTTTTT	CATGQGSPGELFF
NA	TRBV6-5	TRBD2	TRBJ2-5	TGTGCCAGCCGACGCCTAGCGGGAGCGGAGACCCAGTACTTC	CASRRLAGAETQYF
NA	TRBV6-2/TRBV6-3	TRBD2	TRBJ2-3	TGTGCCAGCAGTTACCCCTCTGGAGCGGGGCGGAAAACTAGCACAGATACGCAGTATTTT	CASSYPSGAGRKTSTDTQYF
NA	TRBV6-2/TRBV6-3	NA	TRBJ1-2	TGTGCCAGCAGTCCCACGGAGTATGGCTACACCTTC	CASSPTEYGYTF
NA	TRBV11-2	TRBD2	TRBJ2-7	TGTGCCAGCAGCTTACAGTGGGCGGGAGGCCCATACGAGCAGTACTTC	CASSLQWAGGPYEQYF
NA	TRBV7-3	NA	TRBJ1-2	TGTGCCAGCAGCTTAACTCCGGGAGACGGCTACACCTTC	CASSLTPGDGYTF
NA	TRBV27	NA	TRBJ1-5	TGTGCCAGCAGTTTAGTTGCTGGGACTAATCAGCCCCAGCATTTT	CASSLVAGTNQPQHF
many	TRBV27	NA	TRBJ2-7	TGTGCCAGCAGTTTTGGTCTACGATCAAGCGAGCAGTACTTC	CASSFGLRSSEQYF
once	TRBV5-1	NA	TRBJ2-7	TGCGCCAGCAGCTTATTCGGGGTCGGCTCCTACGAGCAGTACTTC	CASSLFGVGSYEQYF
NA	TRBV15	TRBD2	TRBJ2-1	TGTGCGGTCGGGACTAGCGGGAGAGTTGAGCAGTTCTTC	CAVGTSGRVEQFF
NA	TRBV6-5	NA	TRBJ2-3	TGTGCCAGCAGGAGGGGGGGACACACAGATACGCAGTATTTT	CASRRGGHTDTQYF
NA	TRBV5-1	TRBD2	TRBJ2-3	TGCGCCAGCAGCCAGCGGGAGGGGGCAGATACGCAGTATTTT	CASSQREGADTQYF
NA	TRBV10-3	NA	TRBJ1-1	TGTGCCATCAGTGTGGGACAGAACACTGAAGCTTTCTTT	CAISVGQNTEAFF